This T cell receptor (beta chain) was retrieved from a study of blood T cell repertoires in COVID-19. Across the study: There were acute and convalescent COVID-19 samples, and they came from the United States, Italy and Spain.

Across roughly 25 US areas, participants ranged in age from about 18 to 90 years. Cohort assignment relied on participant-reported clinical history. In the authors' workflow: Estimation of nucleated cell counts was performed using reference gene primer amplification. Sequenced by immunoSEQ multiplex PCR; TCRdb stores in-frame clones only, minus some. V and J calls and clone size are those listed in that table; D and trimming were worked out from the DNA. Among 250,000 or so clones listed, approximately 89% were seen once. About this clone: An end of the junction does not agree with germline; a read error may underlie this.

The receptor's source is a woman aged 25 to 45 who had been exposed to COVID-19. Sequenced: PBMCs or T cells enriched from blood (not recorded which).

The CDR3 loop is CASSFGTSGRIADF. CDR3 nucleotide sequence: TGTGCCAGCAGTTTCGGGACTAGCGGGAGGATCGCAGACTTC. The chain has TRBV6-2 or TRBV6-3 and TRBJ2-7; 15 bases align to TRBD2. CDR1 MNHEY and CDR2 SVGEGT come from the germline V gene. The CDR3 spans 14 residues.